This T cell receptor beta chain was obtained from a study of response to subunit inactivated influenza vaccine. Trimming took off 4 bases at V and 3 bases at J, with 17 bases between the two ends. The CDR3 has 15 amino acids. Germline lookup yields CDR1 SGHRS and CDR2 YFSETQ. A remark on this clonotype: Antigen unknown.

MiXCR, run by TCRdb on the RT-PCR reads, gives a single entry per CDR3 protein. In the table there are fewer than 350,000 distinct CDR3 sequences, 21% of which are singletons. Study observations and caveats: The authors put forward the suggestion that each seasonal influenza vaccination may bring in only a limited number of new T cells.

The TCR was taken from a man aged 50 to 75 who received an inactivated influenza vaccine. Source: PBMCs from blood, taken less than 22 months after vaccination. The chain combines TRBV5-1 with TRBJ2-7; D is possibly TRBD2 (6 bases). CDR3 sequence reads: CASSDRGSPLYEQYF. The CDR3 nucleotides are TGCGCCAGCAGCGACCGGGGGTCCCCCCTCTACGAGCAGTACTTC.